This is a list of T cell receptor beta chains from one sample in a study of a mutant IDH1 vaccine in newly diagnosed glioma. The antigens these receptors bind are not known. The repertoire was sequenced with immunoSEQ multiplex PCR; TCRdb's copy has only in-frame clones and lacks some. This sample has about 56,000 clones; roughly four fifths occur once, and the top ten carry more than 3%. Sequencing used PBMCs, obtained from a glioma patient whose treatment included an IDH1 peptide vaccine. These receptors originate from a woman between 50 and 59 years old with glioma. Each CDR3 is given with its conserved first and last residue. A D gene is named only where the DNA matches it firmly. Clone size, where shown, is once, few, many, or a class for clones that have expanded.

D gene: NA; clone size: NA; V gene: TRBV19; J gene: TRBJ1-6; CDR3 protein: CASRPGTRAYSPLHF; CDR3 DNA: TGTGCCAGTCGTCCCGGGACGCGGGCGTATTCACCCCTCCACTTT
D gene: NA; clone size: NA; V gene: TRBV21-1; J gene: TRBJ2-7; CDR3 protein: CASSTIFQRPEQYF; CDR3 DNA: TGTGCCAGCAGCACGATCTTCCAAAGGCCCGAGCAGTACTTC
D gene: TRBD1; clone size: NA; V gene: TRBV9; J gene: TRBJ1-1; CDR3 protein: CAGPRGRVNTEAFF; CDR3 DNA: TGTGCCGGTCCCAGGGGGCGCGTGAACACTGAAGCTTTCTTT
D gene: TRBD1; clone size: once; V gene: TRBV9; J gene: TRBJ1-3; CDR3 protein: CASSAGTGHTGNTIYF; CDR3 DNA: TGTGCCAGCAGCGCCGGGACAGGTCATACTGGAAACACCATATATTTT
D gene: TRBD2; clone size: NA; V gene: TRBV27; J gene: TRBJ2-3; CDR3 protein: CASRWLAGGLTDTQYF; CDR3 DNA: TGTGCCAGCAGGTGGCTAGCGGGGGGGCTAACAGATACGCAGTATTTT
D gene: TRBD1; clone size: NA; V gene: TRBV14; J gene: TRBJ2-2; CDR3 protein: CASSHVSDRGRRGAVF; CDR3 DNA: TGTGCCAGCAGCCACGTCTCGGACAGGGGACGCCGGGGAGCTGTTTTT
D gene: NA; clone size: once; V gene: TRBV2; J gene: TRBJ1-2; CDR3 protein: CASQGNYGYTF; CDR3 DNA: TGTGCCAGCCAGGGAAACTATGGCTACACCTTC
D gene: NA; clone size: NA; V gene: TRBV20-1; J gene: TRBJ2-7; CDR3 protein: CSAENYEQYF; CDR3 DNA: TGCAGTGCGGAAAACTACGAGCAGTACTTC
D gene: TRBD1; clone size: once; V gene: TRBV5-6; J gene: TRBJ2-7; CDR3 protein: CASSLRGGGYEQYF; CDR3 DNA: TGTGCCAGCAGCTTGAGAGGGGGCGGGTACGAGCAGTACTTC
D gene: TRBD1; clone size: few; V gene: TRBV7-9; J gene: TRBJ1-2; CDR3 protein: CASSSGQGHYGYTF; CDR3 DNA: TGTGCCAGCAGCTCCGGACAGGGCCACTATGGCTACACCTTC
D gene: NA; clone size: NA; V gene: TRBV5-6; J gene: TRBJ1-2; CDR3 protein: CASSLAQEPFRYGYTF; CDR3 DNA: TGTGCCAGCAGCTTGGCCCAAGAACCCTTTCGCTATGGCTACACCTTC
D gene: NA; clone size: once; V gene: TRBV19; J gene: TRBJ2-4; CDR3 protein: CASSISWASAENIQYF; CDR3 DNA: TGTGCCAGTAGTATATCCTGGGCCTCCGCGGAAAACATTCAGTACTTC
D gene: NA; clone size: NA; V gene: TRBV7-2; J gene: TRBJ2-3; CDR3 protein: CASRVRAGSTDTQYF; CDR3 DNA: TGTGCCAGCAGGGTGAGGGCGGGGTCCACAGATACGCAGTATTTT
D gene: TRBD2; clone size: NA; V gene: TRBV4-1; J gene: TRBJ2-2; CDR3 protein: CASSQGSSGGANTGELFF; CDR3 DNA: TGCGCCAGCAGCCAAGGTAGTAGCGGGGGGGCGAACACCGGGGAGCTGTTTTTT
D gene: NA; clone size: NA; V gene: TRBV6-5; J gene: TRBJ2-7; CDR3 protein: CASSYLDSSYEQYF; CDR3 DNA: TGTGCCAGCAGTTATTTGGACAGCTCCTACGAGCAGTACTTC
D gene: TRBD1; clone size: NA; V gene: TRBV7-3; J gene: TRBJ1-1; CDR3 protein: CASSLGQGITEAFF; CDR3 DNA: TGTGCCAGCAGCCTCGGACAGGGTATAACTGAAGCTTTCTTT
D gene: NA; clone size: NA; V gene: TRBV5-1; J gene: TRBJ2-7; CDR3 protein: CASGTTADYEQYF; CDR3 DNA: TGCGCCAGCGGTACGACGGCGGACTACGAGCAGTACTTC
D gene: NA; clone size: once; V gene: TRBV25-1; J gene: TRBJ2-6; CDR3 protein: CASSENEGSGANVLTF; CDR3 DNA: TGTGCCAGCAGTGAAAACGAGGGGTCGGGGGCCAACGTCCTGACTTTC
D gene: NA; clone size: NA; V gene: TRBV7-8; J gene: TRBJ2-7; CDR3 protein: CASSLVGERQYF; CDR3 DNA: TGTGCCAGCAGCTTAGTGGGGGAACGGCAGTACTTC
D gene: NA; clone size: NA; V gene: TRBV7-3; J gene: TRBJ2-7; CDR3 protein: CASSLDRARTEQYF; CDR3 DNA: TGTGCCAGCAGCTTAGACCGGGCGAGAACTGAGCAGTACTTC
D gene: NA; clone size: once; V gene: TRBV4-3; J gene: TRBJ1-4; CDR3 protein: CASSQPGTGTNEKLFF; CDR3 DNA: TGCGCCAGCAGCCAACCAGGGACGGGTACTAATGAAAAACTGTTTTTT
D gene: NA; clone size: NA; V gene: TRBV18; J gene: TRBJ1-1; CDR3 protein: CASSPMTGLYTEAFF; CDR3 DNA: TGTGCCAGCTCACCAATGACAGGCCTTTACACTGAAGCTTTCTTT
D gene: NA; clone size: NA; V gene: TRBV2; J gene: TRBJ1-5; CDR3 protein: CASSGYRLYQHF; CDR3 DNA: TGTGCCAGCAGTGGGTACAGATTATACCAGCATTTT
D gene: NA; clone size: NA; V gene: TRBV27; J gene: TRBJ2-2; CDR3 protein: CASSSPTGNTGELFF; CDR3 DNA: TGTGCCAGCAGTTCACCGACAGGGAACACCGGGGAGCTGTTTTTT
D gene: TRBD2; clone size: NA; V gene: TRBV19; J gene: TRBJ2-2; CDR3 protein: CASSTRTRLAGGTGELFF; CDR3 DNA: TGTGCCAGTAGTACCAGGACCAGACTAGCGGGGGGGACCGGGGAGCTGTTTTTT
D gene: NA; clone size: NA; V gene: TRBV7-2; J gene: TRBJ2-4; CDR3 protein: CASSLGSIQYF; CDR3 DNA: TGTGCCAGCAGCTTAGGTAGCATTCAGTACTTC
D gene: TRBD2; clone size: NA; V gene: TRBV9; J gene: TRBJ2-5; CDR3 protein: CASSGPTSGGETQYF; CDR3 DNA: TGTGCCAGCAGCGGCCCGACTAGCGGGGGTGAGACCCAGTACTTC
D gene: TRBD1; clone size: NA; V gene: TRBV15; J gene: TRBJ2-5; CDR3 protein: CASAIITGTGGQETQYF; CDR3 DNA: TGTGCCAGCGCCATTATTACCGGGACAGGGGGCCAAGAGACCCAGTACTTC
D gene: NA; clone size: NA; V gene: TRBV21-1; J gene: TRBJ2-7; CDR3 protein: CASGRQRGRFKQYF; CDR3 DNA: TGTGCCAGCGGGAGACAGAGGGGCCGGTTCAAGCAGTACTTC